The rows below give T cell receptor beta chains drawn from one sample of a study of T-cell reconstitution after alpha-beta-depleted transplantation in children. Each CDR3 protein is one row after TCRdb ran MiXCR on the PCR reads. The sample lists 780,000 or so distinct CDR3 sequences; about 16% were seen once. Sequenced here: PBMCs, mostly from graft donor cells, sampled 360 days after TCRalphabeta/CD19-depleted stem cell transplant. These receptor sequences come from a male patient between 5 and 17 years old who had a stem cell transplant for acute lymphoblastic leukemia, so the T cells may come from the graft donor. Both conserved end residues are part of each CDR3. D genes are given only for firm matches. Clone size appears in some rows only: once, few, many, or a class for an expanded clone.

cdr3_aa cdr3_nt clone_size d_call v_call cdr3_length j_call
CASSLNPGLAGAQWNIQYF TGTGCCAGCAGTTTAAATCCCGGACTAGCGGGAGCCCAGTGGAACATTCAGTACTTC few TRBD2 TRBV28 19 TRBJ2-4
CASSQEGIGGGQETQYF TGCGCCAGCAGCCAAGAAGGTATAGGGGGGGGACAAGAGACCCAGTACTTC . . TRBV4-1 17 TRBJ2-5
CASSFTLPEDTQYF TGCGCCAGCAGCTTTACGTTACCCGAAGATACGCAGTATTTT . . TRBV5-1 14 TRBJ2-3
CASSDLLAGTSDEQFF TGTGCCAGCAGCGACCTCCTAGCGGGAACGAGCGATGAGCAGTTCTTC . TRBD2 TRBV5-6 16 TRBJ2-1
CASSPLDDEAFF TGTGCCAGCAGCCCCCTGGACGACGAAGCTTTCTTT . . TRBV7-3 12 TRBJ1-1
CASSFLSGGPVSRTDTQYF TGTGCCAGCAGCTTTCTCTCGGGAGGGCCGGTGAGTCGCACAGATACGCAGTATTTT few TRBD2 TRBV7-9 19 TRBJ2-3
CASSPSNGGLSYEQYF TGTGCCAGCAGTCCGTCTAATGGGGGCCTATCCTACGAGCAGTACTTC . . TRBV6-2/TRBV6-3 16 TRBJ2-7
CASSYARRVFGELFF TGTGCCAGCAGTTACGCCCGGCGGGTCTTCGGGGAGCTGTTTTTT few . TRBV6-2/TRBV6-3 15 TRBJ2-2
CASSIRSGEAFF TGTGCCAGTAGTATTAGGTCCGGGGAAGCTTTCTTT . . TRBV19 12 TRBJ1-1
CASSSGRGKAEAFF TGTGCCAGCAGCTCAGGGAGGGGGAAGGCTGAAGCTTTCTTT many . TRBV7-3 14 TRBJ1-1
CASSYGFQTPYEQYF TGTGCCAGCAGTTACGGCTTTCAGACACCCTACGAGCAGTACTTC few . TRBV6-5 15 TRBJ2-7
CASSTSDRGRRKETQYF TGTGCCAGCAGCACCTCGGACAGGGGACGCCGTAAAGAGACCCAGTACTTC . TRBD1 TRBV5-8 17 TRBJ2-5
CASSQAGGLEQFF TGTGCCAGCAGCCAAGCGGGAGGGCTCGAGCAGTTCTTC few TRBD2 TRBV3-1 13 TRBJ2-1
CASSLSTGLVSEQFF TGTGCCAGCAGTTTATCTACGGGACTAGTCAGTGAGCAGTTCTTC few TRBD2 TRBV27 15 TRBJ2-1
CASSFPGVYTF TGCGCCAGCAGCTTTCCTGGGGTCTACACCTTC . . TRBV4-1 11 TRBJ1-2
CASSFYRRQTQYF TGTGCCAGCAGCTTTTACAGGCGACAGACCCAGTACTTC few . TRBV7-9 13 TRBJ2-5
CASSETGRYYNEQFF TGCGCCAGCAGCGAGACAGGGCGATACTACAATGAGCAGTTCTTC . TRBD1 TRBV5-1 15 TRBJ2-1
CASSLDSLQPQHF TGTGCCAGCAGCTTAGACAGCCTACAGCCCCAGCATTTT few . TRBV7-3 13 TRBJ1-5
CSVCGTGAEAFF TGCAGCGTGTGCGGGACAGGAGCTGAAGCTTTCTTT . TRBD1 TRBV29-1 12 TRBJ1-1
CASSLGRQPLDLAKNIQYF TGTGCCAGCAGCCTGGGGAGGCAGCCGCTTGACCTAGCCAAAAACATTCAGTACTTC few . TRBV11-1 19 TRBJ2-4
CASSVGAGNTEAFF TGTGCCAGCAGCGTAGGGGCCGGGAACACTGAAGCTTTCTTT many . TRBV9 14 TRBJ1-1
CSGTLGAGYTF TGCAGTGGAACACTGGGCGCGGGCTACACCTTC . . TRBV20-1 11 TRBJ1-2
CASSPRTSTSTDTQYF TGTGCCAGCAGCCCACGGACTAGCACAAGCACAGATACGCAGTATTTT few TRBD2 TRBV7-3 16 TRBJ2-3
CSVAGTGRSNQPQHF TGCAGCGTTGCCGGGACAGGGAGGTCGAATCAGCCCCAGCATTTT many TRBD1 TRBV29-1 15 TRBJ1-5
CASSLLATSGRGYNEQFF TGCGCCAGCAGCTTGTTGGCGACTAGCGGGAGGGGTTACAATGAGCAGTTCTTC few TRBD2 TRBV5-1 18 TRBJ2-1
CSARMASGINTQYF TGCAGTGCTAGAATGGCGAGCGGGATAAATACGCAGTATTTT . TRBD2 TRBV20-1 14 TRBJ2-3
CASSQQGARGEAFF TGTGCCAGCAGCCAACAGGGGGCGAGGGGTGAAGCTTTCTTT . TRBD1 TRBV14 14 TRBJ1-1
CASSERSSGSTGELFF TGTGCCAGCAGTGAAAGGTCTAGCGGGAGCACCGGGGAGCTGTTTTTT few TRBD2 TRBV2 16 TRBJ2-2
CASGDTSTGELFF TGTGCCAGCGGTGACACATCCACCGGGGAGCTGTTTTTT . . TRBV6-2/TRBV6-3 13 TRBJ2-2
CASSVVSRDTDTQYF TGTGCCAGCAGCGTAGTGAGTCGGGACACAGATACGCAGTATTTT few . TRBV9 15 TRBJ2-3
CASSDYPNNEQFF TGTGCCAGCAGTGACTACCCGAACAATGAGCAGTTCTTC . . TRBV25-1 13 TRBJ2-1
CASSLRQSRLQETQYF TGCGCCAGCAGCTTGAGGCAGAGCCGTCTCCAAGAGACCCAGTACTTC few . TRBV5-1 16 TRBJ2-5
CASSDGLEYYEQYF TGTGCCAGCAGCGACGGGCTGGAATACTACGAGCAGTACTTC few . TRBV3-1 14 TRBJ2-7
CASSLWGAMNTEAFF TGTGCCAGCAGTTTGTGGGGGGCAATGAACACTGAAGCTTTCTTT few . TRBV27 15 TRBJ1-1
CASSARSRYNSPLHF TGTGCCAGCAGCGCCCGGTCACGGTATAATTCACCCCTCCACTTT few . TRBV13 15 TRBJ1-6
CSARGEAILQETQYF TGCAGTGCTAGAGGGGAGGCCATCCTTCAAGAGACCCAGTACTTC few . TRBV20-1 15 TRBJ2-5
CASTNPRTDSYEQYF TGTGCCAGCACAAATCCACGGACTGATTCCTACGAGCAGTACTTC . . TRBV18 15 TRBJ2-7
CASKALSSGPYEQYF TGCGCCAGCAAAGCCCTCTCTAGCGGACCCTACGAGCAGTACTTC . TRBD2 TRBV5-1 15 TRBJ2-7
CASSPRGTAQETQYF TGTGCCAGCAGTCCGCGGGGGACAGCCCAAGAGACCCAGTACTTC few . TRBV12-3/TRBV12-4 15 TRBJ2-5
CASSLARSSGAKETQYF TGCGCCAGCAGCTTGGCCCGGAGTAGCGGGGCTAAAGAGACCCAGTACTTC . TRBD2 TRBV5-1 17 TRBJ2-5
CSVHEGASGRKETQYF TGCAGCGTCCATGAGGGCGCTAGCGGGAGAAAGGAGACCCAGTACTTC many TRBD2 TRBV29-1 16 TRBJ2-5
CAGGVGPNTEAFF TGTGCCGGCGGTGTCGGCCCGAACACTGAAGCTTTCTTT few . TRBV12-3/TRBV12-4 13 TRBJ1-1